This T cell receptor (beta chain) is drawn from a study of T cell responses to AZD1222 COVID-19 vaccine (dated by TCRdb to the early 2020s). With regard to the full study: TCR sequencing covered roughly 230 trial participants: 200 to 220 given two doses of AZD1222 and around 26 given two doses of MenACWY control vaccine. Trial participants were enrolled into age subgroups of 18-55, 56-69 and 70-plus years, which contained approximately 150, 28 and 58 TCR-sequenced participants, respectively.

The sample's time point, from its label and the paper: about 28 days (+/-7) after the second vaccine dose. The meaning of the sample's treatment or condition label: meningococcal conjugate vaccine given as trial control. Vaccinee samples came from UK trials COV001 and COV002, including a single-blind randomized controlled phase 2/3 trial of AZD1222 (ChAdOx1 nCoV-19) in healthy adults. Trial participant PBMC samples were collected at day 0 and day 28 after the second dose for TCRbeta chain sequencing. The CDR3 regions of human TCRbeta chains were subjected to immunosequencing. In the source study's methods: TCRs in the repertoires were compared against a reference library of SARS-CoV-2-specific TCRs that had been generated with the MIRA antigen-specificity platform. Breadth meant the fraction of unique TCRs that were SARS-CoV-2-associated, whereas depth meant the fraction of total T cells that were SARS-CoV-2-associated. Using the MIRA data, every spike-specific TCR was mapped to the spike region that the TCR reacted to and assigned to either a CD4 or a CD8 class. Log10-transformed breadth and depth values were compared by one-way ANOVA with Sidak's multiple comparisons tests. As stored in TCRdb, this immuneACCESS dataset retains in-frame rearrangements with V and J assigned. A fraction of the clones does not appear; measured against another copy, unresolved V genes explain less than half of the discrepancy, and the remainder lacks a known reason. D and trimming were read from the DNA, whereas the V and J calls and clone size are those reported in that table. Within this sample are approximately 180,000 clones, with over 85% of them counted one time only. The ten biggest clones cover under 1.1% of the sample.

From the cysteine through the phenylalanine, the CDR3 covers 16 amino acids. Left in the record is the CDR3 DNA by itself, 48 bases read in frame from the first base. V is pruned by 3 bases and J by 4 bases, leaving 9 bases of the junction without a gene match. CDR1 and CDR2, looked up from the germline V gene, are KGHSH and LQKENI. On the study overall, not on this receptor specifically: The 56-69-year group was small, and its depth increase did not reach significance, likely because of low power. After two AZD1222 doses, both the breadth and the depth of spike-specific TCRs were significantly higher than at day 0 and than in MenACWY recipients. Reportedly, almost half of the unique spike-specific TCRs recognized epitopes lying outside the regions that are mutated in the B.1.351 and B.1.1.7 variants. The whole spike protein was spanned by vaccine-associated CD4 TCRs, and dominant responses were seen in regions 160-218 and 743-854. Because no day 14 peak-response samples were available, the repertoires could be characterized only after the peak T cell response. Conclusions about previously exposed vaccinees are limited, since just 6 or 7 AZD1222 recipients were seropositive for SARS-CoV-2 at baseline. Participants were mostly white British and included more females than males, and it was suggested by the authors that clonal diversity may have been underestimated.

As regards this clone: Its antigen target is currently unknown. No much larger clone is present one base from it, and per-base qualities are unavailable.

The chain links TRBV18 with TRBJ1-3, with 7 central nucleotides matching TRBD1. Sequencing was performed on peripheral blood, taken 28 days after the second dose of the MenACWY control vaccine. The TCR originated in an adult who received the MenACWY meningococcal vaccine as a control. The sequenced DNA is TGTGCCAGCTCACCCAGACAGGGCCTTAACGGAAACACCATATATTTT. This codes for CASSPRQGLNGNTIYF.